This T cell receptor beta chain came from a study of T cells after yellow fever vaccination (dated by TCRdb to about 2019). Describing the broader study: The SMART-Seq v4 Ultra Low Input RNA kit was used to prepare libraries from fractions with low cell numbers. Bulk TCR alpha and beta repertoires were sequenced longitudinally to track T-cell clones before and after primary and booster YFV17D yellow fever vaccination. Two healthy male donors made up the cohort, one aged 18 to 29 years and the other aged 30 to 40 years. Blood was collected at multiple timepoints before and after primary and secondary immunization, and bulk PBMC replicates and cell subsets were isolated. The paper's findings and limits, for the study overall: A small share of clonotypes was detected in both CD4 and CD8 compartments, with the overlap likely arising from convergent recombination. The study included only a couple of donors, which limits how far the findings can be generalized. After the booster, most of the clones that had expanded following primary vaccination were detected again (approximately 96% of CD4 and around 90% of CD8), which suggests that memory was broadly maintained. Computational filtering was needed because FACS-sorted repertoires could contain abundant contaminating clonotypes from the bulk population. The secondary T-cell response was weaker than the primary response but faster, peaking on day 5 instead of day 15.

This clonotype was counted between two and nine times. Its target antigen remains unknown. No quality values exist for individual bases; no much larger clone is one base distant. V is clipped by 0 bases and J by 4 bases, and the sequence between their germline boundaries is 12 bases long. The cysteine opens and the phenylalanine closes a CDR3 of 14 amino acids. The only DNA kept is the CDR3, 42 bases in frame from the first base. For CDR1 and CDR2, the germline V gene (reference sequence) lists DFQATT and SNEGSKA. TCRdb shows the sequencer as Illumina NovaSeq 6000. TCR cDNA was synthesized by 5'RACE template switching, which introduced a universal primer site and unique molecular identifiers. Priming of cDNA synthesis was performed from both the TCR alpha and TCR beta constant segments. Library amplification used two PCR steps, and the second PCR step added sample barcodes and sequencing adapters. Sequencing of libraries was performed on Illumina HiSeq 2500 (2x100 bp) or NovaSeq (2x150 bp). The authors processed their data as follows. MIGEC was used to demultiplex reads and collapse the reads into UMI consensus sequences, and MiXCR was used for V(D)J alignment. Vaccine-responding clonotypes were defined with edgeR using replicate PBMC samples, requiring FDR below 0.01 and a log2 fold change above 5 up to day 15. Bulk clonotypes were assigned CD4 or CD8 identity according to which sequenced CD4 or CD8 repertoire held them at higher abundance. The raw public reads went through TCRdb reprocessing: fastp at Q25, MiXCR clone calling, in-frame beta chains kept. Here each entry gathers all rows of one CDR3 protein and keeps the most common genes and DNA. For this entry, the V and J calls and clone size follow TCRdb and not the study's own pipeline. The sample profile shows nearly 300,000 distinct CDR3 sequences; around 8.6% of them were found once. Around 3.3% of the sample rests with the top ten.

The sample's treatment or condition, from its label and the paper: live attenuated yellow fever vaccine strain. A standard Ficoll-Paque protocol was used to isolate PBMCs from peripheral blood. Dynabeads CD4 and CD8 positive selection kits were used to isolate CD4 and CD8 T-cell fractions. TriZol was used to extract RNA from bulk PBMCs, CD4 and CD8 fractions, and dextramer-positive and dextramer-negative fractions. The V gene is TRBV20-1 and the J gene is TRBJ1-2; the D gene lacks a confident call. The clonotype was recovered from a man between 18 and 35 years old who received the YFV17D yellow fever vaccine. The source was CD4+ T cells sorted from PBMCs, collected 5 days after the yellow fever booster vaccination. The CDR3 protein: CSARDPVIAYGYTF. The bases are TGCAGTGCTAGAGACCCCGTAATTGCCTATGGCTACACCTTC.